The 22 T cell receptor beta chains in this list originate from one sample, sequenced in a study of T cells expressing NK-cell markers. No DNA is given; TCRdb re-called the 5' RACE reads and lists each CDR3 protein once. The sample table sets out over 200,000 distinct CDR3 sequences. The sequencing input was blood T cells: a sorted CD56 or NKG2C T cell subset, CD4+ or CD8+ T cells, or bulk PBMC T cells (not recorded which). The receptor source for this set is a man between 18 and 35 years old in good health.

This CDR3 is CSARSDFSNEKLFF. V and J are TRBV20-1 and TRBJ1-4. This CDR3 contains 14 residues. The germline CDR1 and CDR2 sequences are DFQATT and SNEGSKA (reference sequence).

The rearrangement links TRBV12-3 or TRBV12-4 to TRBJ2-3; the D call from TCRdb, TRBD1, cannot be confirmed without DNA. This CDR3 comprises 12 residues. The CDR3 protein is CASSYGGPTQYF.

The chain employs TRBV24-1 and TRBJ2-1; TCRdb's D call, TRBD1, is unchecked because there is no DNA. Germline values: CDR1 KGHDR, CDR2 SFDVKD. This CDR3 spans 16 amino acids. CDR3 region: CATSDSGQGTNNEQFF.

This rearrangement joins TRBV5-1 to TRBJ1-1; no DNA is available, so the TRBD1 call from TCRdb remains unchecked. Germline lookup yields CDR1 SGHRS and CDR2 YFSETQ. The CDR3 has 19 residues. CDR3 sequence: CASSPKIPGQGDRGTEAFF. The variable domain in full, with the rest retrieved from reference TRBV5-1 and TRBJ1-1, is KAGVTQTPRYLIKTRGQQVTLSCSPISGHRSVSWYQQTPGQGLQFLFEYFSETQRNKGNFPGRFSGRQFSNSRSEMNVSTLELGDSALYLCASSPKIPGQGDRGTEAFFGQGTRLTVV.

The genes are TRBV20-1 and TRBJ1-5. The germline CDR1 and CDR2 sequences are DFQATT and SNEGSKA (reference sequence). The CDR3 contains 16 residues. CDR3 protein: CSARVAGESGNQPQHF.

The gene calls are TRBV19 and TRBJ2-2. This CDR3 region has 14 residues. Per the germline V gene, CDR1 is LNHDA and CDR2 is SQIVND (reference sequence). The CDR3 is CASSIDWAPGELFF.

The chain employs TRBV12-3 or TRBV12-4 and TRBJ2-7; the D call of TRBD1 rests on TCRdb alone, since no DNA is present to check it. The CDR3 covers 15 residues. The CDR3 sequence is CASSSRQGIPYEQYF.

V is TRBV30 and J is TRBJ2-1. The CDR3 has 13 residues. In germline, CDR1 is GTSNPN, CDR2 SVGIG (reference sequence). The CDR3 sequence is CAWSVGNYNEQFF.

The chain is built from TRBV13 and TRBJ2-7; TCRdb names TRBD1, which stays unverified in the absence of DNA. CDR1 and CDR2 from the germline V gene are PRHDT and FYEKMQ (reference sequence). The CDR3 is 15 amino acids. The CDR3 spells CASIIGGGPSYEQYF.

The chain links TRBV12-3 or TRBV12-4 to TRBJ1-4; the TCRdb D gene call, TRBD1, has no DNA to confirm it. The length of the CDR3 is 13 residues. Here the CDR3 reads CASSLVGGEKLFF.

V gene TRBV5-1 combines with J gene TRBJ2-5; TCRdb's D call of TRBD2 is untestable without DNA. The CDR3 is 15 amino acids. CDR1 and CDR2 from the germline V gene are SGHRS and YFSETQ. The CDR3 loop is CASSLVALRGETQYF.

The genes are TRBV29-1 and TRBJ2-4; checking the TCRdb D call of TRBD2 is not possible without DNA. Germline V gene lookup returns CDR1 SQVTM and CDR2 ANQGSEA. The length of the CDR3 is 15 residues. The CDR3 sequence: CSVEGGTVAKNIQYF.

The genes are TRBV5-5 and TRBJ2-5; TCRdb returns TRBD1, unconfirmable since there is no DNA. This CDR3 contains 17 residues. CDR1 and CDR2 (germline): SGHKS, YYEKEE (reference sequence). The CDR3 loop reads CASSSWSGANYQETQYF.

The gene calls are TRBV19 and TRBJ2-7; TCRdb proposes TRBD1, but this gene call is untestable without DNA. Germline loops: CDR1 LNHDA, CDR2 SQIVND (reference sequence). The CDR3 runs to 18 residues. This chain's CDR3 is CASRKQASSLAGTYEQYF.

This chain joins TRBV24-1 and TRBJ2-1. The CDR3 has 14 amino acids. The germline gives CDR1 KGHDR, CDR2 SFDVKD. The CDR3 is CATSLTSANNEQFF.

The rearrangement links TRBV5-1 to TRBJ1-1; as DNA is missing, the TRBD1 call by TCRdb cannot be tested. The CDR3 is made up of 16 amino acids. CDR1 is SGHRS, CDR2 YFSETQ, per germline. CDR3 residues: CASSLRRDRANTEAFF.

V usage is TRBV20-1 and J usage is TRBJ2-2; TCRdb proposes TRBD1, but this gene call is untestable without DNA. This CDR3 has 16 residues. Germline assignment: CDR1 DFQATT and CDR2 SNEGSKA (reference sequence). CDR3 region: CSALPGGLTIPGELFF.

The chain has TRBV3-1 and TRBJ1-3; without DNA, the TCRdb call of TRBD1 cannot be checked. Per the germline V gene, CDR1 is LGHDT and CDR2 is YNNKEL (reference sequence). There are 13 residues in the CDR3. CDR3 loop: CASSQQGQNTIYF. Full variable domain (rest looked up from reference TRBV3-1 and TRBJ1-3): DTAVSQTPKYLVTQMGNDKSIKCEQNLGHDTMYWYKQDSKKFLKIMFSYNNKELIINETVPNRFSPKSPDKAHLNLHINSLELGDSAVYFCASSQQGQNTIYFGEGSWLTVV.

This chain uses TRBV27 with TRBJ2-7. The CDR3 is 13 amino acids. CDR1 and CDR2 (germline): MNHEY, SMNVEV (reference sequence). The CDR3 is CASRSDLTYEQYF.

The CDR3 sequence is CASTPGGRSTDTQYF. The chain joins TRBV12-3 or TRBV12-4 to TRBJ2-3; without DNA, the TCRdb call of TRBD2 cannot be checked. CDR3 length: 15 amino acids.

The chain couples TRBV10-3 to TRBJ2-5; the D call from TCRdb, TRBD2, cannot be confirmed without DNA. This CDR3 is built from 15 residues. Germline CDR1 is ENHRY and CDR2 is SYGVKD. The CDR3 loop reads CAISVPGPSQETQYF.

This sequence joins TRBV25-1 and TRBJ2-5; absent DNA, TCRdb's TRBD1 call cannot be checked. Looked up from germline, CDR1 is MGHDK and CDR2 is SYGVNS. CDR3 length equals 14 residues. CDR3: CASSSQGTQETQYF.